The rows below give T cell receptor beta chains drawn from one sample of a study of neurological immune-mediated disorders. From the 5' RACE reads, TCRdb called clonotypes with MiXCR, one entry per CDR3 protein. This table holds some 46,000 distinct CDR3 sequences, around a tenth found once. Sequences were obtained from PBMCs. The origin of the receptors is a man aged 65-85 years with HTLV-1-associated myelopathy (HAM/TSP). Each CDR3 is given with its conserved first and last residue. A D gene is named only where the DNA matches it firmly. Sizes are listed as once, few, many, or a class for an expanded clone.

cdr3_nt: TGTGCCAGCAGCTTGGTGGCTAGTCAGGTGCAAAACATTCAGTACTTC
cdr3_aa: CASSLVASQVQNIQYF
j_call: TRBJ2-4
clone_size: many
d_call: -
v_call: TRBV5-6

cdr3_nt: TGTGCCAGCAGTTACTCGGTCCCCAACACTGAAGCTTTCTTT
cdr3_aa: CASSYSVPNTEAFF
j_call: TRBJ1-1
clone_size: many
d_call: -
v_call: TRBV6-5

cdr3_nt: TGTGCCAGCAGGACTACAGGGTTCGCCGGGGAGCTGTTTTTT
cdr3_aa: CASRTTGFAGELFF
j_call: TRBJ2-2
clone_size: many
d_call: -
v_call: TRBV27

cdr3_nt: TGTGCCAGCAGTTTTCTTTCAGATACGCAGTATTTT
cdr3_aa: CASSFLSDTQYF
j_call: TRBJ2-3
clone_size: many
d_call: -
v_call: TRBV12-3/TRBV12-4

cdr3_nt: TGTGCCAGCAGCCACGATTCACCCCTCCACTTT
cdr3_aa: CASSHDSPLHF
j_call: TRBJ1-6
clone_size: many
d_call: -
v_call: TRBV7-8

cdr3_nt: TGTGCCAGCACGACCCGACTAACTAATGAAAAACTGTTTTTT
cdr3_aa: CASTTRLTNEKLFF
j_call: TRBJ1-4
clone_size: many
d_call: -
v_call: TRBV28

cdr3_nt: TGTGCCAGCAGTTATAGTCCGCGGACAGGAGCTGAAGCTTTCTTT
cdr3_aa: CASSYSPRTGAEAFF
j_call: TRBJ1-1
clone_size: many
d_call: TRBD1
v_call: TRBV6-5

cdr3_nt: TGTGCCAGCAGCTTGAGGCACAGAACGACGCCGAGTAGCTCCTACAATGAGCAGTTCTTC
cdr3_aa: CASSLRHRTTPSSSYNEQFF
j_call: TRBJ2-1
clone_size: many
d_call: -
v_call: TRBV5-5

cdr3_nt: TGTGCCAGCACCCCAACCGGGACTAGCGGGACCGGGGAGCTGTTTTTT
cdr3_aa: CASTPTGTSGTGELFF
j_call: TRBJ2-2
clone_size: many
d_call: TRBD2
v_call: TRBV27

cdr3_nt: TGTGCCAGCAGGGCTACCGGGACCACCTACAATGAGCAGTTCTTC
cdr3_aa: CASRATGTTYNEQFF
j_call: TRBJ2-1
clone_size: many
d_call: -
v_call: TRBV12-3/TRBV12-4

cdr3_nt: TGCAGTGCTAGAGGCGGCGGGAGGGGCTACAATGAGCAGTTCTTC
cdr3_aa: CSARGGGRGYNEQFF
j_call: TRBJ2-1
clone_size: many
d_call: TRBD2
v_call: TRBV20-1

cdr3_nt: TGCAGTGCGAGGACTAGCGGCGATACGCAGTATTTT
cdr3_aa: CSARTSGDTQYF
j_call: TRBJ2-3
clone_size: many
d_call: TRBD2
v_call: TRBV20-1

cdr3_nt: TGCGCCAGGTGGAGGGACACTGAAGCTTTCTTT
cdr3_aa: CARWRDTEAFF
j_call: TRBJ1-1
clone_size: few
d_call: -
v_call: TRBV20-1

cdr3_nt: TGTGCCAGCAGGGGGGACAGCCTATCCTACGAGCAGTACTTC
cdr3_aa: CASRGDSLSYEQYF
j_call: TRBJ2-7
clone_size: many
d_call: TRBD1
v_call: TRBV2

cdr3_nt: TGCGCCAGCAGCTTGATGGGCAAGCCAAATAATGAGCAGTTCTTC
cdr3_aa: CASSLMGKPNNEQFF
j_call: TRBJ2-1
clone_size: many
d_call: -
v_call: TRBV5-1

cdr3_nt: TGTGCCAGCACTATAAGTCCCGCTTCTAACTATGGCTACACCTTC
cdr3_aa: CASTISPASNYGYTF
j_call: TRBJ1-2
clone_size: many
d_call: -
v_call: TRBV28

cdr3_nt: TGCGCCAGCAGCTTCGGGGTACAAGAAAAACTGTTTTTT
cdr3_aa: CASSFGVQEKLFF
j_call: TRBJ1-4
clone_size: many
d_call: -
v_call: TRBV5-1

cdr3_nt: TGTGCCAGCAGCTCCGAGAACAGAGGGGGGAATGAAAAACTGTTTTTT
cdr3_aa: CASSSENRGGNEKLFF
j_call: TRBJ1-4
clone_size: many
d_call: -
v_call: TRBV12-3/TRBV12-4

cdr3_nt: TGCGCCAGCAGCCCAGGGACAGGGAAAAATGAAAAACTGTTTTTT
cdr3_aa: CASSPGTGKNEKLFF
j_call: TRBJ1-4
clone_size: many
d_call: TRBD1
v_call: TRBV5-1

cdr3_nt: TGTGCCAGCAGCTTACGTGGGGGGGGCATTAATCAGCCCCAGCATTTT
cdr3_aa: CASSLRGGGINQPQHF
j_call: TRBJ1-5
clone_size: many
d_call: -
v_call: TRBV7-2

cdr3_nt: TGCAGCGTTGAGTTTGGCGGGGAGACCCAGTACTTC
cdr3_aa: CSVEFGGETQYF
j_call: TRBJ2-5
clone_size: many
d_call: -
v_call: TRBV29-1

cdr3_nt: TGCGCCAGCAGCTTGGAAGGGGAGAATTACAATGAGCAGTTCTTC
cdr3_aa: CASSLEGENYNEQFF
j_call: TRBJ2-1
clone_size: many
d_call: -
v_call: TRBV5-1

cdr3_nt: TGCGCCAGCAGCAAAGGACGACTAGCGGGAGGGTACACCGGGGAGCTGTTTTTT
cdr3_aa: CASSKGRLAGGYTGELFF
j_call: TRBJ2-2
clone_size: many
d_call: TRBD2
v_call: TRBV5-1

cdr3_nt: TGTGCCAGCAGCTACCAGGGGCGAAGCTACGAGCAGTACTTC
cdr3_aa: CASSYQGRSYEQYF
j_call: TRBJ2-7
clone_size: many
d_call: -
v_call: TRBV5-4

cdr3_nt: TGTGCCCGTAAGATCCGGGCCTACGAGCAGTACTTC
cdr3_aa: CARKIRAYEQYF
j_call: TRBJ2-7
clone_size: many
d_call: -
v_call: TRBV19

cdr3_nt: TGTGCCAGCAGTGAGGCTCAGGGTTATCAGCCCCAGCATTTT
cdr3_aa: CASSEAQGYQPQHF
j_call: TRBJ1-5
clone_size: few
d_call: -
v_call: TRBV6-1

cdr3_nt: TGTGCCAGCAGCTTAGGGACAGGGATAACAGATACGCAGTATTTT
cdr3_aa: CASSLGTGITDTQYF
j_call: TRBJ2-3
clone_size: many
d_call: TRBD1
v_call: TRBV5-6

cdr3_nt: TGCAGTGCTAGCGGGCACACAGATACGCAGTATTTT
cdr3_aa: CSASGHTDTQYF
j_call: TRBJ2-3
clone_size: many
d_call: -
v_call: TRBV20-1

cdr3_nt: TGTGCCACCAGTGATTTGACGGGAGGAGGGGGCCAGTACTTC
cdr3_aa: CATSDLTGGGGQYF
j_call: TRBJ2-5
clone_size: many
d_call: -
v_call: TRBV24-1